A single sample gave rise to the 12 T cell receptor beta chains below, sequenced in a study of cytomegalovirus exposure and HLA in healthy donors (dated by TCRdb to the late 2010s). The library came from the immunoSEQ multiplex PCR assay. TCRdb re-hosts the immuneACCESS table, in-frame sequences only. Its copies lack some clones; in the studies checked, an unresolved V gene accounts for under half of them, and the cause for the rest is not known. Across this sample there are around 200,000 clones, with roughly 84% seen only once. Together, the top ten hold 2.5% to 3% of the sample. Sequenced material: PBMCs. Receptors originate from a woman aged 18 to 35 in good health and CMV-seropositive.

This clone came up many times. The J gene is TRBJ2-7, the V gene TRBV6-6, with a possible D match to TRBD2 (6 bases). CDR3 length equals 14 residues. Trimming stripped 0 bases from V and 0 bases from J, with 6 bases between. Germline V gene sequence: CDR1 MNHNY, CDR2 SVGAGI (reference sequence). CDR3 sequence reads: CASSYSTSSYEQYF. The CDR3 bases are TGTGCCAGCAGTTACTCGACTAGCTCCTACGAGCAGTACTTC.

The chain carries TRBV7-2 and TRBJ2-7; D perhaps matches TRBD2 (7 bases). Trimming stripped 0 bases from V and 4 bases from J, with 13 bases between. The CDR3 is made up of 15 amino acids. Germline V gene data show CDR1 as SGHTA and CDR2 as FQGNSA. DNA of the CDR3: TGTGCCAGCAGCTTAGCGGGGGGGCGGCTTTACGAGCAGTACTTC. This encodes CASSLAGGRLYEQYF.

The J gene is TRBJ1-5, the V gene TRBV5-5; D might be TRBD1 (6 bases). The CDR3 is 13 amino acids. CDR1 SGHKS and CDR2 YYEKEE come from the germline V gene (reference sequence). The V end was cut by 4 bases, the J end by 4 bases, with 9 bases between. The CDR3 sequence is CASSLTGNQPQHF. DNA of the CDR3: TGTGCCAGCAGCCTAACAGGGAATCAGCCCCAGCATTTT.

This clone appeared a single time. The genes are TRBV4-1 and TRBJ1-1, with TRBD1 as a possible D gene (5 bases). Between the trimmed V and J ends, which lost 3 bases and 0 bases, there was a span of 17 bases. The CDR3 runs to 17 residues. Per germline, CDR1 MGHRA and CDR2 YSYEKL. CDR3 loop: CASSHLTKGHLNTEAFF. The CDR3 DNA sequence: TGCGCCAGCAGCCACCTAACAAAAGGACACCTGAACACTGAAGCTTTCTTT.

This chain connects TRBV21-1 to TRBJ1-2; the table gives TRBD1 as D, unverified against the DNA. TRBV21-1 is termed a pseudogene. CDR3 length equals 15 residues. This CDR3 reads CAYRQGEVWDYGYTF. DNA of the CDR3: TGTGCCTACCGACAGGGGGAAGTTTGGGACTATGGCTACACCTTC.

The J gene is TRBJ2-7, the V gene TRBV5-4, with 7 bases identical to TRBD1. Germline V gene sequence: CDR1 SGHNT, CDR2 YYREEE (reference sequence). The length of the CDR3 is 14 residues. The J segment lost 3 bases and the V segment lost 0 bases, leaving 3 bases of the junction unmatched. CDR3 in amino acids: CASSLGGQSYEQYF. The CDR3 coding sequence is TGTGCCAGCAGCTTGGGGGGACAGAGCTACGAGCAGTACTTC.

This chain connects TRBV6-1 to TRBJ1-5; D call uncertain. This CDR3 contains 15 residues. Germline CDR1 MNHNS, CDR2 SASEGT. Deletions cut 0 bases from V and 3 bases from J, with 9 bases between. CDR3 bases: TGTGCCAGCAGTGAAGCCGGCGGTAACAATCAGCCCCAGCATTTT. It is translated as CASSEAGGNNQPQHF.

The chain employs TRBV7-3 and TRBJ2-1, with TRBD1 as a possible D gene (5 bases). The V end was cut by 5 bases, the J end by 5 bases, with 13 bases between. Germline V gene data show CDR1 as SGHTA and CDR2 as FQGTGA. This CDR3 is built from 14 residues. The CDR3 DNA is TGTGCCAGCAGCCCGATTCTAGGGGACAATGAGCAGTTCTTC. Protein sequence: CASSPILGDNEQFF.

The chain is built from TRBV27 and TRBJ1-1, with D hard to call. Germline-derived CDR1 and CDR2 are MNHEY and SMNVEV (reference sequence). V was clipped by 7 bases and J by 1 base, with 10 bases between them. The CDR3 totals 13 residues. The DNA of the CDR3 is TGTGCCAGCAAACCGGCGGGGAACACTGAAGCTTTCTTT. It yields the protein CASKPAGNTEAFF.

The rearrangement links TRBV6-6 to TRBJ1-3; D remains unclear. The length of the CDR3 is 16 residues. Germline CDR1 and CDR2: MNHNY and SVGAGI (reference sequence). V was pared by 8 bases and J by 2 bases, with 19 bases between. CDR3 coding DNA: TGTGCCAGCGGCCGCGCTCTCCACGGGACTGGAAACACCATATATTTT. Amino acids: CASGRALHGTGNTIYF.

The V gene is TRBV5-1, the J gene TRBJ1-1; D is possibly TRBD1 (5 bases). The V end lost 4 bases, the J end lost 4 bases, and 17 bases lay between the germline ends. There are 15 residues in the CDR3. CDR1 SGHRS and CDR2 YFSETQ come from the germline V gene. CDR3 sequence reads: CASSLGVGISTEAFF. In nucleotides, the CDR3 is TGCGCCAGCAGCCTAGGGGTGGGGATTTCCACTGAAGCTTTCTTT. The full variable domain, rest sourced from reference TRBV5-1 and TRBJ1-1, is KAGVTQTPRYLIKTRGQQVTLSCSPISGHRSVSWYQQTPGQGLQFLFEYFSETQRNKGNFPGRFSGRQFSNSRSEMNVSTLELGDSALYLCASSLGVGISTEAFFGQGTRLTVV.

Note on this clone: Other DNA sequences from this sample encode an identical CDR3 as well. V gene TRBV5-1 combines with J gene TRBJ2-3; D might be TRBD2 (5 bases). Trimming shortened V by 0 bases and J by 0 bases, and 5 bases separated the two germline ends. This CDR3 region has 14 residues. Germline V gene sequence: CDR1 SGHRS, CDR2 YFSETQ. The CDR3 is CASSLGTSTDTQYF. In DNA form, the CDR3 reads TGCGCCAGCAGCTTGGGGACTAGCACAGATACGCAGTATTTT.